Presented here are 16 T cell receptor beta chains from one specimen sequenced in a study of cytomegalovirus exposure and HLA in healthy donors. Assay: immunoSEQ multiplex PCR; the TCRdb copy retains only in-frame clones and omits some. The sample contains tens of thousands of clones, 94% of which appear only once. Sequencing was done on a sample of PBMCs. The source is a man aged 18 to 29 in good health and CMV-seropositive.

The V call is TRBV15, the J call TRBJ2-7; 12 bases fit TRBD2. The J segment lost 0 bases and the V segment lost 6 bases, leaving 6 bases of the junction unmatched. This CDR3 comprises 16 residues. CDR1 LNHNV and CDR2 YYDKDF come from the germline V gene (reference sequence). CDR3 bases: TGTGCCACCAGAGGGCTAGCGGGAGGGAACTCCTACGAGCAGTACTTC. It translates to CATRGLAGGNSYEQYF.

The CDR3 sequence: CASSLESTGWGEQYF. DNA of the CDR3: TGTGCCAGCAGCTTAGAGTCTACAGGCTGGGGCGAGCAGTACTTC. V and J are TRBV11-2 and TRBJ2-7, with a tentative D call TRBD1 (5 bases). The germline V gene encodes CDR1 SGHAT and CDR2 FQNNGV. V dropped 0 bases and J dropped 6 bases, with 15 bases sitting between them. The CDR3 loop spans 15 amino acids.

V and J are TRBV6-5 and TRBJ2-7, with 9 nucleotides matching TRBD2. This CDR3 region has 14 residues. Germline V gene lookup returns CDR1 MNHEY and CDR2 SVGAGI. Trimming took 8 bases from V and 5 from J; bases not matched to a gene: 10. CDR3 loop: CASGEGSGSDEQYF. In nucleotides, the CDR3 is TGTGCCAGCGGGGAGGGTAGCGGGAGTGACGAGCAGTACTTC.

The chain employs TRBV19 and TRBJ2-3, with D maybe TRBD1 (6 bases). The germline V gene has CDR1 LNHDA and CDR2 SQIVND (reference sequence). Deletions cut 7 bases from V and 8 bases from J, with 7 bases between. The CDR3 extends over 10 amino acids. CDR3 in DNA: TGTGCCAGTAAAGGGGGTACGCAGTATTTT. Encoded protein: CASKGGTQYF.

This chain links TRBV11-2 with TRBJ1-3; D not certain. The germline gives CDR1 SGHAT, CDR2 FQNNGV. Between the trimmed V and J ends, which lost 1 base and 1 base, there was a span of 5 bases. The CDR3 contains 14 residues. As DNA, the CDR3 is TGTGCCAGCAGCTTAGCCATTTCTGGAAACACCATATATTTT. This sequence encodes CASSLAISGNTIYF.

The chain employs TRBV10-3 and TRBJ2-7; 11 nucleotides agree with TRBD1. The ends lost 8 bases at V and 3 bases at J; junction bases unmatched: 3. CDR1 ENHRY and CDR2 SYGVKD come from the germline V gene. This CDR3 has 13 residues. Here the CDR3 DNA reads TGTGCCATCGGGACAGGGGGATTCTACGAGCAGTACTTC. Its translation: CAIGTGGFYEQYF.

This chain joins TRBV18 and TRBJ2-1, with a weak D call TRBD2 (6 bases). The ends were cut back, 3 bases at V and 3 bases at J, with 12 bases in the middle. The CDR3 spans 15 residues. Germline V gene lookup returns CDR1 KGHSH and CDR2 LQKENI. CDR3 sequence: CASSPPGLHYNEQFF. In nucleotides, the CDR3 is TGTGCCAGCTCACCTCCGGGACTTCACTACAATGAGCAGTTCTTC.

The chain has TRBV19 and TRBJ2-2, with D uncertain. V was trimmed by 3 bases and J by 1 base, leaving 12 bases between them. Germline V gene data show CDR1 as LNHDA and CDR2 as SQIVND (reference sequence). The CDR3 totals 16 residues. CDR3 sequence: CASSMQPGQNTGELFF. The CDR3 DNA reads as TGTGCCAGTAGTATGCAACCGGGTCAGAACACCGGGGAGCTGTTTTTT.

V gene TRBV5-4 combines with J gene TRBJ1-1; D is possibly TRBD1 (5 bases). The V end lost 4 bases, the J end lost 4 bases, and 20 bases lay between the germline ends. The CDR3 totals 16 residues. CDR1 is SGHNT, CDR2 YYREEE, per germline (reference sequence). This chain's CDR3 is CASSPWGRGRSTEAFF. In DNA, the CDR3 is TGTGCCAGCAGCCCCTGGGGGAGGGGCAGGAGCACTGAAGCTTTCTTT.

The J gene is TRBJ2-5, the V gene TRBV9, with D maybe TRBD1 (6 bases). The CDR3 contains 13 residues. V dropped 4 bases and J dropped 3 bases, with 10 bases sitting between them. CDR1 and CDR2 from the germline V gene are SGDLS and YYNGEE. The CDR3 nucleotides are TGTGCCAGCAGCCCACGGACAGAAGAGACCCAGTACTTC. Protein: CASSPRTEETQYF.

The chain employs TRBV7-9 and TRBJ2-1, with 11 bases matching TRBD2. V shed 4 bases and J 1 base; nucleotides not matched to a gene: 6. Germline V gene sequence: CDR1 SEHNR, CDR2 FQNEAQ (reference sequence). This CDR3 has 17 amino acids. CDR3 region: CASSSTTSGTSYNEQFF. CDR3 nucleotide sequence: TGTGCCAGCAGCTCCACGACTAGCGGGACTTCCTACAATGAGCAGTTCTTC.

This chain connects TRBV6-5 to TRBJ1-1; D may be TRBD1 (6 bases). The germline V gene encodes CDR1 MNHEY and CDR2 SVGAGI. This CDR3 contains 15 residues. V was pared by 5 bases and J by 4 bases, with 17 bases between. The CDR3 nucleotides are TGTGCCAGCAGTCGGGCCACTCAGGGGAGCACTGAAGCTTTCTTT. This encodes CASSRATQGSTEAFF.

The chain has TRBV11-2 and TRBJ2-1; TRBD2 might be the D (6 bases). The CDR3 runs 19 residues. V lost 5 bases, J lost 2 bases, and 25 bases lay in between. Germline assignment: CDR1 SGHAT and CDR2 FQNNGV. CDR3 protein: CASSPGSRDSLKTYNEQFF. In DNA, the CDR3 is TGTGCCAGCAGCCCAGGGTCACGGGACTCCTTAAAAACCTACAATGAGCAGTTCTTC.

This clone was seen just once. The germline gene is not matched at one end of the junction; a read error may be the cause. The chain has TRBV5-1 and TRBJ1-1; D not certain. The CDR3 consists of 15 residues. Germline lookup yields CDR1 SGHRS and CDR2 YFSETQ. This chain's CDR3 is CASSLSSNANAEAFF. CDR3 DNA sequence: TGCGCCAGCAGCTTGAGTAGCAATGCGAACGCTGAAGCTTTCTTT.

J is TRBJ2-3 and V is TRBV14; maybe TRBD2 (5 bases). V lost 0 bases, J lost 0 bases, and 10 bases lay in between. Looked up from germline, CDR1 is SGHDN and CDR2 is FVKESK. This CDR3 region has 16 residues. CDR3 DNA sequence: TGTGCCAGCAGCCAAGAGTGGTGGACTAGCACAGATACGCAGTATTTT. It yields the protein CASSQEWWTSTDTQYF. Full variable domain (remainder filled in from reference TRBV14 and TRBJ2-3): EAGVTQFPSHSVIEKGQTVTLRCDPISGHDNLYWYRRVMGKEIKFLLHFVKESKQDESGMPNNRFLAERTGGTYSTLKVQPAELEDSGVYFCASSQEWWTSTDTQYFGPGTRLTVL.

The chain links TRBV5-1 to TRBJ2-5, with 7 bases aligning to TRBD1. The CDR3 sequence is 13 residues long. From germline, CDR1 is SGHRS and CDR2 YFSETQ. The V and J ends lost 2 bases and 5 bases, in that order; junction bases with no gene match: 3. In DNA form, the CDR3 reads TGCGCCAGCAGCTTCGGGACAGCGGAGACCCAGTACTTC. Residues: CASSFGTAETQYF.